The rows below give T cell receptor beta chains drawn from one sample of a study of blood T cell repertoires in COVID-19. Clones were read by immunoSEQ multiplex PCR, and TCRdb kept only the in-frame ones, dropping some. This table has roughly 250,000 clones, roughly 88% appearing once. Sequencing was performed on PBMCs or T cells enriched from blood (not recorded which). The receptors derive from a woman aged 45-59 years who had recovered from COVID-19. Each CDR3 is given with its conserved first and last residue. Each record gives: V gene, J gene, D gene, clone size, CDR3 protein, CDR3 DNA. D genes are given only for firm matches. Size tells how often a clone was seen (once, few, many) or the class of an expanded clone, and some rows leave it out.

TRBV7-3	TRBJ2-2	TRBD2	.	CASSLNREARTGELFF	TGTGCCAGCAGCCTTAACCGGGAGGCCCGGACCGGGGAGCTGTTTTTT
TRBV6-2/TRBV6-3	TRBJ2-7	TRBD2	.	CASSPLAGQGGYEQYF	TGTGCCAGCAGTCCACTAGCGGGGCAGGGTGGCTACGAGCAGTACTTC
TRBV29-1	TRBJ2-3	.	once	CSGATSTDTQYF	TGCAGCGGCGCTACCAGCACAGATACGCAGTATTTT
TRBV28	TRBJ1-2	.	few	CASTRQPYGYTF	TGTGCCAGCACGCGACAGCCATATGGCTACACCTTC
TRBV19	TRBJ1-1	.	few	CASIKIGEKAAFF	TGTGCCAGTATTAAAATAGGGGAAAAGGCGGCTTTCTTT
TRBV18	TRBJ2-7	TRBD1	.	CASSPRQGWYEQYF	TGTGCCAGCTCACCTAGACAGGGTTGGTACGAGCAGTACTTC
TRBV7-2	TRBJ1-2	TRBD1	.	CASSLSGQGYGYTF	TGTGCCAGCAGCTTAAGCGGACAGGGCTATGGCTACACCTTC
TRBV24-1	TRBJ1-5	TRBD1	.	CATSERQGAGQPQHF	TGTGCCACCAGTGAAAGACAGGGGGCTGGGCAGCCCCAGCATTTT
TRBV3-1/TRBV3-2	TRBJ2-2	.	.	CASSQKRSGELFF	TGTGCCAGCAGCCAGAAGCGCTCCGGGGAGCTGTTTTTT
TRBV6-2/TRBV6-3	TRBJ2-1	.	.	CASSYSKRGTYNEQFF	TGTGCCAGCAGTTACTCGAAACGCGGCACCTACAATGAGCAGTTCTTC
TRBV5-1	TRBJ1-1	.	.	CASSLDQGLMNTEAFF	TGCGCCAGCAGCTTGGACCAGGGGCTCATGAACACTGAAGCTTTCTTT
TRBV5-1	TRBJ2-2	TRBD1	.	CASSPTQGAVTGELFF	TGCGCCAGCAGCCCCACCCAGGGGGCAGTCACCGGGGAGCTGTTTTTT
TRBV11-2	TRBJ2-2	TRBD2	.	CASSLGATSGNTGELFF	TGTGCCAGCAGCTTAGGGGCGACTAGCGGAAACACCGGGGAGCTGTTTTTT
TRBV4-1	TRBJ2-5	.	.	CASSHYARTTFGGETQYF	TGCGCCAGCAGCCACTACGCGAGGACTACGTTCGGGGGAGAGACCCAGTACTTC
TRBV6-2/TRBV6-3	TRBJ2-7	TRBD2	.	CASSYVLAGGEQYF	TGTGCCAGCAGTTACGTTCTAGCGGGGGGCGAGCAGTACTTC
TRBV18	TRBJ2-5	TRBD2	.	CASSPPGTSGRETQYF	TGTGCCAGCTCACCACCCGGGACTAGCGGGAGAGAGACCCAGTACTTC
TRBV6-5	TRBJ2-1	TRBD2	.	CASSTGGAYNEQFF	TGTGCCAGCAGTACGGGGGGGGCCTACAATGAGCAGTTCTTC